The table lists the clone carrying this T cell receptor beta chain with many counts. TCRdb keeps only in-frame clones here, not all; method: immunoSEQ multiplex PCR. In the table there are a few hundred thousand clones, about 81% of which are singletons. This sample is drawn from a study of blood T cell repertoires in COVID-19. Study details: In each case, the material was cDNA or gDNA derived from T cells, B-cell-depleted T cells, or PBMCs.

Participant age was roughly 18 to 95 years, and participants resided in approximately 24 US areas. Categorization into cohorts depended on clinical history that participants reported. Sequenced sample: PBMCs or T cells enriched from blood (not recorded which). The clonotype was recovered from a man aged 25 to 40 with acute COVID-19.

As DNA, the CDR3 is TGCAGCGTTGGAGAGTTAGCTAACTATGGCTACACCTTC. Amino acid sequence: CSVGELANYGYTF. The gene calls are TRBV29-1 and TRBJ1-2, with D unresolved. Germline CDR1 is SQVTM and CDR2 is ANQGSEA. Trimming took off 4 bases at V and 0 bases at J, with 9 bases between the two ends. CDR3 length: 13 amino acids.